The 20 T cell receptor beta chains below come from one sample, sequenced in a study of T-cell reconstitution after alpha-beta-depleted transplantation in children. As it was prepared, the TCRbeta library received unique molecular identifiers. TCRdb re-called the PCR reads with MiXCR, one entry per CDR3 protein. The sample shows 500,000 to 600,000 distinct CDR3 sequences, approximately 32% of them seen only once. Sequences were derived from PBMCs from the stem cell graft donor, sampled from the stem cell graft. The receptors were sampled from a human donor who donated a stem cell graft to a child with aplastic anemia.

The V gene is TRBV20-1, the J gene TRBJ2-2; possible D gene TRBD2, 5 bases. The V and J ends lost 2 bases and 5 bases respectively, with 12 bases between them. The CDR3 loop spans 14 amino acids. The germline CDR1 and CDR2 sequences are DFQATT and SNEGSKA (reference sequence). The CDR3 nucleotides are TGCAGTGCTAGACCTGGAGGTGGTACCGGGGAGCTGTTTTTT. This sequence encodes CSARPGGGTGELFF.

The genes are TRBV28 and TRBJ2-7; 7 bases align to TRBD2. This CDR3 contains 15 residues. Germline V gene sequence: CDR1 MDHEN, CDR2 SYDVKM. The V segment lost 6 bases and the J segment 1 base; nucleotides outside the gene matches: 9. The CDR3 DNA sequence: TGTGCCAGCAGCTTCACGGGGAGGGCATCCTACGAGCAGTACTTC. This translates into CASSFTGRASYEQYF.

In this sample, this clonotype turned up once. The J gene is TRBJ2-3, the V gene TRBV15; D is unclear. Germline CDR1 and CDR2: LNHNV and YYDKDF (reference sequence). The CDR3 covers 15 residues. V shed 0 bases and J shed 5 bases, with 12 bases lying between them. The CDR3 DNA is TGTGCCACCAGCAGAGATCTCGGGCGAGGAGATACGCAGTATTTT. Its translation: CATSRDLGRGDTQYF.

For the CDR3, the DNA is TGTGCCACCTCTCTAGCGACTAGCACAGATACGCAGTATTTT. It is translated as CATSLATSTDTQYF. The rearrangement uses TRBV10-3 and TRBJ2-3; maybe TRBD2 (6 bases). This CDR3 spans 14 amino acids. Deletions cut 10 bases from V and 0 bases from J, with 14 bases between. CDR1 ENHRY and CDR2 SYGVKD come from the germline V gene.

Worth noting for this clonotype: At one of its ends the junction is not consistent with the germline gene, which may arise from a read error. CDR3 DNA sequence: TGCAGTGCAACCTCTAGCGGGAGTTTACCCAATGGGCAGTTCTTC. As protein: CSATSSGSLPNGQFF. This rearrangement joins TRBV20-1 to TRBJ2-1; 10 positions match TRBD2. This CDR3 has 15 residues. Germline CDR1 DFQATT, CDR2 SNEGSKA (reference sequence).

The chain couples TRBV19 to TRBJ2-1; D remains ambiguous. Trimming took 6 bases from V and 0 from J, leaving 12 bases between them. CDR1 is LNHDA, CDR2 SQIVND, per germline (reference sequence). There are 15 residues in the CDR3. The CDR3: CASRLTSSSYNEQFF. Here the CDR3 DNA reads TGTGCCAGTAGGCTGACATCGAGCTCCTACAATGAGCAGTTCTTC.

The sample holds a few counts of this clonotype. The genes are TRBV12-3 or TRBV12-4 and TRBJ1-5; D is undetermined. V was cut by 5 bases and J by 1 base, with 6 bases left in between. The length of the CDR3 is 13 residues. CDR3 loop: CASSPRSNQPQHF. The CDR3 DNA follows: TGTGCCAGCAGTCCCCGCAGCAATCAGCCCCAGCATTTT.

This clonotype was seen at least ten times. The genes are TRBV18 and TRBJ1-1; D is ambiguous. The CDR3 length is 13 residues. V gave up 5 bases and J gave up 3 bases, with 10 bases separating them. CDR1 KGHSH and CDR2 LQKENI come from the germline V gene. The CDR3 loop reads CASSGTVDTEAFF. The CDR3, as DNA: TGTGCCAGCTCAGGTACCGTGGACACTGAAGCTTTCTTT. Combining the CDR3 with reference TRBV18 and TRBJ1-1 gives the whole variable domain NAGVMQNPRHLVRRRGQEARLRCSPMKGHSHVYWYRQLPEEGLKFMVYLQKENIIDESGMPKERFSAEFPKEGPSILRIQQVVRGDSAAYFCASSGTVDTEAFFGQGTRLTVV.

This clonotype was observed a handful of times. The chain links TRBV7-8 to TRBJ2-7, with 7 bases aligning to TRBD1. With V trimmed by 3 bases and J by 6 bases, 8 bases remained unmatched. CDR1 and CDR2 from the germline V gene are SGHVS and FQNEAQ. This CDR3 is built from 14 residues. CDR3: CASSLQAQGSEQYF. In DNA, the CDR3 is TGTGCCAGCAGCTTGCAGGCACAGGGGTCCGAGCAGTACTTC.

This clonotype was seen a single time. The chain links TRBV6-5 to TRBJ2-7; 14 nucleotides agree with TRBD2. The junction had 11 bases not matched to a gene; V was cut back by 4 bases and J by 12 bases. The CDR3 runs 15 residues. The germline V gene has CDR1 MNHEY and CDR2 SVGAGI. CDR3 coding DNA: TGTGCCAGCAGTTTCGTTCCCGGGACTAGCGGGAGCCCGTACTTC. Its protein is CASSFVPGTSGSPYF.

The chain has TRBV10-3 and TRBJ2-7; TRBD1 aligns across 10 bases. The CDR3 is 15 amino acids. The J segment lost 1 base and the V segment lost 5 bases, leaving 5 bases of the junction unmatched. Germline-derived CDR1 and CDR2 are ENHRY and SYGVKD. The CDR3, as DNA: TGTGCCATCAGTAACAGGGACAGGGGATCCTACGAGCAGTACGTC. Protein: CAISNRDRGSYEQYV.

This chain links TRBV7-2 with TRBJ2-1; D gene ambiguous. The CDR3 runs 12 residues. Trimming pared 2 bases from V and 8 bases from J, leaving 7 bases between. Germline CDR1 reads SGHTA; CDR2 reads FQGNSA. The CDR3 bases are TGTGCCAGCAGCTTAATTGGCCATGAGCAGTTCTTC. Its translation: CASSLIGHEQFF.

This sequence joins TRBV7-3 and TRBJ2-7; 7 bases fit TRBD1. The CDR3 is made up of 14 amino acids. The germline gives CDR1 SGHTA, CDR2 FQGTGA. Trimming at V came to 5 bases and at J to 6 bases, leaving 10 bases not matched to a gene. The chain's CDR3 is CASSPRQGAGEQYF. CDR3 DNA sequence: TGTGCCAGCAGCCCCCGACAGGGTGCGGGCGAGCAGTACTTC. Full variable domain (rest looked up from reference TRBV7-3 and TRBJ2-7): GAGVSQTPSNKVTEKGKYVELRCDPISGHTALYWYRQSLGQGPEFLIYFQGTGAADDSGLPNDRFFAVRPEGSVSTLKIQRTERGDSAVYLCASSPRQGAGEQYFGPGTRLTVT.

In its sample, this clonotype was seen a few times. J is TRBJ1-2 and V is TRBV29-1; 10 nucleotides match TRBD1. The junction had 5 bases not matched to a gene; V was cut back by 7 bases and J by 3 bases. The germline CDR1 and CDR2 sequences are SQVTM and ANQGSEA. The length of the CDR3 is 13 residues. The CDR3 spells CSGTGTGDYGYTF. Here the CDR3 DNA reads TGCAGCGGTACCGGGACAGGGGACTATGGCTACACCTTC.

The gene calls are TRBV18 and TRBJ2-3; possible D gene TRBD2, 6 bases. V was cut by 3 bases and J by 3 bases, with 13 bases left in between. CDR3 length: 15 residues. Germline assignment: CDR1 KGHSH and CDR2 LQKENI. CDR3 region: CASSPWVAATDTQYF. In DNA form, the CDR3 reads TGTGCCAGCTCACCGTGGGTAGCGGCTACAGATACGCAGTATTTT.

In its sample, this clonotype was seen a few times. The V and J genes are TRBV12-3 or TRBV12-4 and TRBJ2-7; D is unresolved. The CDR3 is made up of 11 amino acids. Between the trimmed V and J ends, which lost 3 bases and 7 bases, there was a span of 7 bases. CDR3 region: CASSLSSEQYF. CDR3 DNA sequence: TGTGCCAGCAGTTTGAGTTCTGAGCAGTACTTC.

This clonotype has just a few counts. The J gene is TRBJ1-4, the V gene TRBV9; D unresolved. The CDR3 is 13 residues long. The V gene lost 7 bases and the J gene lost 5 bases, with 12 bases spanning the gap. Germline V lookup: CDR1 SGDLS, CDR2 YYNGEE. The CDR3 is CASGRTSNEKLFF. In DNA, the CDR3 is TGTGCCAGCGGCCGCACGTCGAATGAAAAACTGTTTTTT.

V usage is TRBV27 and J usage is TRBJ1-1; D unresolved. V was pared by 6 bases and J by 0 bases, with 11 bases between. This CDR3 region has 14 residues. Germline CDR1 reads MNHEY; CDR2 reads SMNVEV (reference sequence). CDR3 region: CASRDHSMNTEAFF. The CDR3 coding sequence is TGTGCCAGCAGGGACCACAGCATGAACACTGAAGCTTTCTTT.

This sequence joins TRBV10-3 and TRBJ2-7; D perhaps matches TRBD2 (6 bases). Germline CDR1 and CDR2: ENHRY and SYGVKD. The CDR3 sequence is 14 residues long. The V and J ends lost 3 bases and 3 bases respectively, with 12 bases between them. Here the CDR3 DNA reads TGTGCCATCAGTGACCTGAGCGGGCTCTACGAGCAGTACTTC. Protein product: CAISDLSGLYEQYF.

Details on this clonotype: The junction shows a germline mismatch at one end, possibly a read error. This chain uses TRBV20-1 with TRBJ2-7; 8 bases are shared with TRBD1. From germline, CDR1 is DFQATT and CDR2 SNEGSKA (reference sequence). This CDR3 is built from 13 residues. CDR3 DNA sequence: TGCAGTGTCCGGGACAGGTTGACCTACGAGCAGCACTTC. This translates into CSVRDRLTYEQHF.